Listed below are T cell receptor beta chains from one sample, sequenced in a study of response to subunit inactivated influenza vaccine. TCRdb re-derived calls from the RT-PCR reads in MiXCR, one entry per CDR3 protein. The table shows around 600,000 distinct CDR3 sequences, with approximately 10% occurring only once. This same sample was also part of a study on T cells expressing NK-cell markers.

The sequenced sample was PBMCs from blood, obtained on the day of vaccination. The receptors come from a man aged 50-60 years who received an inactivated influenza vaccine. The CDR3 runs from the conserved cysteine through the conserved F or W. The D gene is left open where the match is weak. A clone size is listed for some rows: how often the clone was seen (once, few, many), or a class if it is expanded.

TRBV12-3/TRBV12-4	TRBJ2-1	-	-	14	TGTGCCTGCTCGAAGGGGGGGGTTAGGAATGAGCAGTTCTTC	CACSKGGVRNEQFF
TRBV29-1	TRBJ2-4	-	few	11	TGCAGCGTTGGCAGCCGAAACATTCAGTACTTC	CSVGSRNIQYF
TRBV5-1	TRBJ2-3	TRBD2	-	15	TGCGCCAGCAGCTTGAGCGGGGGGTCCTCAGATACGCAGTATTTT	CASSLSGGSSDTQYF
TRBV9	TRBJ2-3	-	-	15	TGTGCCAGCAGCTTCTCCGGTGTAGCAGCAGATACGCAGTATTTT	CASSFSGVAADTQYF
TRBV18	TRBJ2-1	-	-	13	TGTGCCAGCTCCAGAAACCCCTACAATGAGCAGTTCTTC	CASSRNPYNEQFF
TRBV12-3/TRBV12-4	TRBJ2-2	TRBD2	-	15	TGTGCCAGCAGTCCTAGCGGACCAAACACCGGGGAGCTGTTTTTT	CASSPSGPNTGELFF
TRBV11-2	TRBJ2-7	-	-	13	TGTGCCAGCAGCGGACAGCGTCTCTACGAGCAGTACTTC	CASSGQRLYEQYF
TRBV28	TRBJ2-3	-	few	15	TGTGCCAGCAGTTCCGGGTTTACTAGCACAGATACGCAGTATTTT	CASSSGFTSTDTQYF
TRBV12-3/TRBV12-4	TRBJ1-2	-	few	13	TGTGCCAGCAGTCCCGCGGACAGCTATGGCTACACCTTC	CASSPADSYGYTF
TRBV7-2	TRBJ2-5	TRBD1	many	15	TGTGCCAGCAGCTTCCGGGACAGGGGTACGGAGACCCAGTACTTC	CASSFRDRGTETQYF
TRBV20-1	TRBJ1-1	-	-	13	TGCAGTGCTGCGAGTGGGGGGCGAACTGAAGCTTTCTTT	CSAASGGRTEAFF
TRBV7-9	TRBJ2-3	TRBD2	-	15	TGTGCCAGCAGAGGCGTAGCGGGGGGCACAGATACGCAGTATTTT	CASRGVAGGTDTQYF
TRBV11-1	TRBJ2-7	-	many	14	TGTGCCAGCAGCGCTACGCCAGGGACCTACGAGCAGTACTTC	CASSATPGTYEQYF
TRBV12-3/TRBV12-4	TRBJ2-7	-	-	15	TGTGCCAGCAGCCCAGATGGGAGACCCTACAATGAGCAGTACTTC	CASSPDGRPYNEQYF
TRBV18	TRBJ2-2	TRBD2	-	16	TGTGCCAGCTCACCACCGGGGAGGGCGAACACCGGGGAGCTGTTTTTT	CASSPPGRANTGELFF
TRBV27	TRBJ2-7	-	few	14	TGTGCCAGCAGGCGGGACAGTGGTGGGGACGAGCAGTACTTC	CASRRDSGGDEQYF
TRBV7-7	TRBJ2-5	-	few	15	TGTGCCAGCAGCTTAGCGGCAGGCAACCAAGAGACCCAGTACTTC	CASSLAAGNQETQYF
TRBV4-1	TRBJ2-7	-	-	14	TGCGCCAGCAGCCAAGATTGGACGTCCTACGAGCAGTACTTC	CASSQDWTSYEQYF
TRBV5-6	TRBJ2-1	-	-	14	TGTGCCAGCACCCTCCCCGGGAGCCAATATGAGCAGTTCTTC	CASTLPGSQYEQFF
TRBV5-1	TRBJ2-7	-	few	14	TGCGCCAGCAGCTCCAGGCCCGAGGACTACGAGCAGTACTTC	CASSSRPEDYEQYF
TRBV29-1	TRBJ2-7	TRBD1	-	13	TGCAGCGCCACCTCGGGACAGGCCTACGAGCAGTACTTC	CSATSGQAYEQYF
TRBV7-8	TRBJ2-1	TRBD2	few	18	TGTGCCAGCAGCTTAGTTAGTGGGCTAGCGGGCACCTACAATGAGCAGTTCTTC	CASSLVSGLAGTYNEQFF
TRBV7-3	TRBJ2-7	-	few	15	TGTGCCAGCAGCTTAAGTCCGGGAAAGGGCTACGAGCAGTACTTC	CASSLSPGKGYEQYF
TRBV6-2/TRBV6-3	TRBJ2-7	TRBD2	few	14	TGTGCCAGCAGTTACGTACTAGCGGGATATGAGCAGTACTTC	CASSYVLAGYEQYF